This TCR beta chain was captured in a study of T cell responses to AZD1222 COVID-19 vaccine. Whole-study context: Some second doses came at about 4 weeks and others at about 12 weeks; these were pooled.

Remarks on this clone: Antigen: not known.

Some clones are missing from TCRdb's copy, which holds only in-frame ones; the method was immunoSEQ multiplex PCR. The sample shows about 170,000 clones, around 90% of them seen only once. General study findings and limits: Two AZD1222 administrations were followed by greater Spike-specific TCR breadth and depth. Sampling that yielded the repertoires occurred only after the peak T cell response.

The V and J ends lost 3 bases and 9 bases respectively, with 6 bases between them. The CDR3 sequence is 11 residues long. J is TRBJ2-1 and V is TRBV12-3 or TRBV12-4; D not resolved. This TCR was recovered from an adult in good health. The sample was peripheral blood, taken on day 0 of AZD1222 vaccination. In nucleotides, the CDR3 is TGTGCCAGCAGTTTTTGGGGTGAGCAGTTCTTC. This sequence encodes CASSFWGEQFF.